The entry below gives a single T cell receptor beta chain sequence along with its context. Its cognate antigen is unknown. TCRbeta library preparation incorporated unique molecular identifiers. TCRdb re-called the PCR reads through MiXCR, storing one row per CDR3 protein. The sample consists of 450,000 to 600,000 distinct CDR3 sequences, roughly 13% of them appearing once. This CDR3 comprises 15 residues. Germline loops: CDR1 SQVTM, CDR2 ANQGSEA. Trimming cost V 5 bases and J 2 bases; bases outside gene matches: 12. This record belongs to a study of T-cell reconstitution after alpha-beta-depleted transplantation in children. Study-wide results and limits: Two months or so post-transplant, alpha-beta T cells reportedly derived from several hundred expanded graft clones. A year post-transplant, T-cell counts and diversity derived mostly from newly produced T cells. The origin of high day-60 TCRbeta diversity in some patients lay in surviving recipient T cells and thymic progenitors.

Source: PBMCs, mostly from graft donor cells, taken 360 days after TCRalphabeta/CD19-depleted stem cell transplant. The sequence came from a male patient between 5 and 17 years old who had a stem cell transplant for acute myeloid leukemia, so the T cells may come from the graft donor. The chain employs TRBV29-1 and TRBJ2-7; 7 bases are a match to TRBD1. The CDR3 DNA reads TGCAGCGTTCGGAACCAGGGACAGCGAACCTACGAGCAGTACTTC. It codes for CSVRNQGQRTYEQYF.